One sample yielded the 29 T cell receptor beta chains listed below, sequenced in a study of identical twins. TCRdb ran MiXCR on the 5' RACE reads and lists one entry per CDR3 protein. The table has 500,000 or so distinct CDR3 sequences, 12% to 15% seen once. This sample also appeared in a second study, on yellow fever vaccine responses in identical twins.

The source material was CD4+ T cells sorted from blood. The receptors were sampled from a woman under 30 in good health.

This clonotype was found a few times. The genes are TRBV14 and TRBJ2-3; tentative D call: TRBD2 (6 bases). Germline V gene lookup returns CDR1 SGHDN and CDR2 FVKESK. The CDR3 runs 15 residues. Trimming left V 4 bases short and J 0 bases short, with 11 bases between. The CDR3 DNA follows: TGTGCCAGCAGCCCGACTGGGGGGAGCACAGATACGCAGTATTTT. It is translated as CASSPTGGSTDTQYF.

This clonotype was seen a handful of times. CDR3: CSALLAGAYNEQFF. DNA of the CDR3: TGCAGTGCCCTACTAGCGGGAGCCTACAATGAGCAGTTCTTC. The chain carries TRBV20-1 and TRBJ2-1; 11 bases fit TRBD2. The junction had 3 bases not matched to a gene; V was cut back by 6 bases and J by 2 bases. Germline V lookup: CDR1 DFQATT, CDR2 SNEGSKA (reference sequence). The CDR3 runs to 14 residues.

The chain employs TRBV20-1 and TRBJ2-2; 8 bases are shared with TRBD1. CDR3 length: 16 residues. Trimming removed 2 bases from V and 3 bases from J; junction bases left unmatched: 8. Germline V gene sequence: CDR1 DFQATT, CDR2 SNEGSKA (reference sequence). CDR3 loop: CSARTLGQEYTGELFF. CDR3 nucleotide sequence: TGCAGTGCTAGAACATTGGGACAGGAGTACACCGGGGAGCTGTTTTTT.

This clonotype was detected ten times or more. The chain has TRBV7-9 and TRBJ2-2, with 10 bases matching TRBD1. This CDR3 contains 15 residues. Germline lookup yields CDR1 SEHNR and CDR2 FQNEAQ (reference sequence). The ends lost 5 bases at V and 7 bases at J; junction bases unmatched: 7. This CDR3 is CASSPGQGNIGELFF. The DNA for the CDR3 is TGTGCCAGCAGCCCGGGACAGGGGAATATCGGGGAGCTGTTTTTT.

The chain recombines TRBV4-1 with TRBJ2-5; no definite D call. This CDR3 spans 16 amino acids. The germline V gene has CDR1 MGHRA and CDR2 YSYEKL. The V gene lost 1 base and the J gene lost 4 bases, with 16 bases spanning the gap. CDR3 region: CASSQGDYGQRETQYF. CDR3 sequence (DNA): TGCGCCAGCAGCCAAGGTGATTACGGGCAGCGAGAGACCCAGTACTTC.

The table lists this clonotype with a few counts. The chain carries TRBV4-3 and TRBJ2-3; D not certain. Trimming shortened V by 1 base and J by 2 bases, and 7 bases separated the two germline ends. This CDR3 is 14 amino acids long. In germline, CDR1 is LGHNA, CDR2 YSLEER. CDR3 in DNA: TGCGCCAGCAGCCAAGTGTCACCCACAGATACGCAGTATTTT. This encodes CASSQVSPTDTQYF.

The chain uses TRBV30 and TRBJ1-1; TRBD1 matches 7 bases. The CDR3 extends over 10 amino acids. With 5 bases clipped from V and 10 bases from J, the junction kept 4 bases outside the gene matches. CDR1 and CDR2 from the germline V gene are GTSNPN and SVGIG (reference sequence). CDR3 in DNA: TGTGCCTGGGACAGGGTCTCAGCTTTCTTT. This sequence encodes CAWDRVSAFF. Full variable domain (rest looked up from reference TRBV30 and TRBJ1-1): SQTIHQWPATLVQPVGSPLSLECTVEGTSNPNLYWYRQAAGRGLQLLFYSVGIGQISSEVPQNLSASRPQDRQFILSSKKLLLSDSGFYLCAWDRVSAFFGQGTRLTVV.

This chain connects TRBV12-3 or TRBV12-4 to TRBJ2-7; D uncertain. This CDR3 region has 14 residues. Trimming stripped 0 bases from V and 0 bases from J, with 6 bases between. DNA for the CDR3: TGTGCCAGCAGTTTAGCGGTCCGCTCCTACGAGCAGTACTTC. It specifies CASSLAVRSYEQYF.

This clonotype was detected only a few times. This chain joins TRBV15 and TRBJ1-2, with a weak D call TRBD1 (6 bases). Per germline, CDR1 LNHNV and CDR2 YYDKDF (reference sequence). This CDR3 region has 13 residues. Trimming took off 1 base at V and 8 bases at J, with 11 bases between the two ends. Here the CDR3 reads CATSRGRGEGYTF. The CDR3 coding sequence is TGTGCCACCAGCAGAGGCAGGGGAGAGGGCTACACCTTC.

This clonotype was counted only a few times. This chain links TRBV11-2 with TRBJ1-6; a possible D gene is TRBD1 (6 bases). Germline-derived CDR1 and CDR2 are SGHAT and FQNNGV. The V end lost 7 bases, the J end lost 4 bases, and 14 bases lay between the germline ends. The CDR3 runs 15 residues. CDR3 coding DNA: TGTGCCAGCACCGCTGGACAGCTTTATAATTCACCCCTCCACTTT. This encodes CASTAGQLYNSPLHF.

The V gene is TRBV5-4, the J gene TRBJ2-2; maybe TRBD1 (6 bases). CDR1 is SGHNT, CDR2 YYREEE, per germline (reference sequence). V lost 4 bases and J 0 bases, leaving 16 bases between the germline ends. CDR3 size: 17 residues. In DNA form, the CDR3 reads TGTGCCAGCAGCCCTACCCCCGGACAGTCGAACACCGGGGAGCTGTTTTTT. This codes for CASSPTPGQSNTGELFF. Full variable domain (outside the CDR3, taken from reference TRBV5-4 and TRBJ2-2): ETGVTQSPTHLIKTRGQQVTLRCSSQSGHNTVSWYQQALGQGPQFIFQYYREEENGRGNFPPRFSGLQFPNYSSELNVNALELDDSALYLCASSPTPGQSNTGELFFGEGSRLTVL.

This clonotype was counted many times. The chain combines TRBV5-1 with TRBJ1-1, with a possible D match to TRBD1 (5 bases). This CDR3 contains 12 residues. Germline V gene lookup returns CDR1 SGHRS and CDR2 YFSETQ. V was cut by 4 bases and J by 4 bases, with 8 bases left in between. The CDR3 sequence: CASSVGTTEAFF. CDR3 coding DNA: TGCGCCAGCAGCGTTGGGACCACTGAAGCTTTCTTT.

This clonotype has a count of ten or more. The V gene is TRBV12-3 or TRBV12-4, the J gene TRBJ2-1; 12 positions agree with TRBD2. The CDR3 length is 15 residues. V was clipped by 3 bases and J by 8 bases; unmatched bases: 5. This CDR3 reads CASSFRTSGIHEQFF. CDR3 DNA: TGTGCCAGCAGTTTCCGGACTAGCGGGATCCATGAGCAGTTCTTC.

The rearrangement uses TRBV12-3 or TRBV12-4 and TRBJ1-4; tentative D call: TRBD1 (5 bases). CDR3 size: 15 residues. V gave up 5 bases and J gave up 5 bases, with 15 bases separating them. In nucleotides, the CDR3 is TGTGCCAGCAGTCCGCTCCCGGGACCAAATGAAAAACTGTTTTTT. Residues: CASSPLPGPNEKLFF.

Only a few counts were recorded for this clonotype. The chain links TRBV3-1 to TRBJ2-5; 7 nucleotides line up with TRBD1. Per the germline V gene, CDR1 is LGHDT and CDR2 is YNNKEL (reference sequence). The ends lost 0 bases at V and 7 bases at J; junction bases unmatched: 20. This CDR3 is built from 19 residues. The CDR3 DNA sequence: TGTGCCAGCAGCCAAGAATCGCCAGGGGGTTGGGGTCGGCAAAGGACCCAGTACTTC. Translated, it gives CASSQESPGGWGRQRTQYF.

This clonotype was observed a handful of times. The chain has TRBV27 and TRBJ1-1; 8 nucleotides match TRBD1. V trimming: 6 bases; J trimming: 1 base; junction bases outside the gene matches: 4. In germline, CDR1 is MNHEY, CDR2 SMNVEV (reference sequence). The CDR3 has 14 amino acids. In nucleotides, the CDR3 is TGTGCCAGCAGCTCCAGGGGGCCGAACACTGAAGCTTTCTTT. This encodes CASSSRGPNTEAFF.

This chain uses TRBV5-1 with TRBJ2-1; the match to TRBD2 covers 9 bases. The germline V gene encodes CDR1 SGHRS and CDR2 YFSETQ. V was pared by 2 bases and J by 8 bases, with 11 bases of the junction left unmatched. CDR3 length: 16 residues. The CDR3 region is CASSFVAGGPVDEQFF. DNA of the CDR3: TGCGCCAGCAGCTTTGTTGCGGGAGGGCCGGTCGATGAGCAGTTCTTC.

This clonotype was detected only a few times. DNA of the CDR3: TGCGCCAGCACCCCAGGGGACGCGGGGGGCACTGAAGCTTTCTTT. Translation: CASTPGDAGGTEAFF. The chain has TRBV5-1 and TRBJ1-1, with D possibly being TRBD1 (6 bases). CDR3 length: 15 amino acids. Germline loops: CDR1 SGHRS, CDR2 YFSETQ. V was pared by 6 bases and J by 4 bases, with 19 bases between.

This clonotype occurred many times. The J gene is TRBJ1-1, the V gene TRBV20-1; 8 nucleotides align to TRBD1. CDR1 is DFQATT and CDR2 is SNEGSKA in the germline V gene (reference sequence). With V trimmed by 6 bases and J by 8 bases, 11 bases remained unmatched. The CDR3 totals 13 residues. CDR3 sequence reads: CSASGQGQMEAFF. CDR3 nucleotide sequence: TGCAGTGCCAGTGGACAGGGTCAAATGGAAGCTTTCTTT.

The chain links TRBV5-1 to TRBJ2-3; 7 bases are a match to TRBD1. The germline V gene has CDR1 SGHRS and CDR2 YFSETQ. The CDR3 has 19 amino acids. After removal of 2 bases from V and 4 bases from J, the junction contained 19 bases not matched to a gene. The CDR3 nucleotides read TGCGCCAGCAGCTTTCCGAAGAATACAGGGGATCGTCCGGCAGATACGCAGTATTTT. It translates to CASSFPKNTGDRPADTQYF.

This clonotype has ten or more counts. The chain joins TRBV5-1 to TRBJ2-1; TRBD1 matches 10 bases. With V trimmed by 0 bases and J by 7 bases, 1 base remained unmatched. The germline CDR1 and CDR2 sequences are SGHRS and YFSETQ. The CDR3 spans 14 residues. The DNA for the CDR3 is TGCGCCAGCAGCTTGGGGACAGGGGGAAATGAGCAGTTCTTC. This codes for CASSLGTGGNEQFF. The entire variable domain, with the rest obtained from reference TRBV5-1 and TRBJ2-1, is as follows: KAGVTQTPRYLIKTRGQQVTLSCSPISGHRSVSWYQQTPGQGLQFLFEYFSETQRNKGNFPGRFSGRQFSNSRSEMNVSTLELGDSALYLCASSLGTGGNEQFFGPGTRLTVL.

The chain couples TRBV20-1 to TRBJ2-3; 10 positions agree with TRBD2. V trimming: 5 bases; J trimming: 6 bases; junction bases outside the gene matches: 5. Germline CDR1 DFQATT, CDR2 SNEGSKA (reference sequence). The CDR3 consists of 13 residues. The CDR3 spells CSAGLAGVDTQYF. In DNA, the CDR3 is TGCAGTGCTGGGCTAGCGGGGGTGGATACGCAGTATTTT.

This clonotype appeared many times. The J gene is TRBJ2-1, the V gene TRBV20-1; D call uncertain. This CDR3 has 12 residues. With 3 bases removed from V and 8 bases from J, the gap between germline ends came to 11 bases. The V gene's germline CDR1 is DFQATT and CDR2 SNEGSKA (reference sequence). CDR3: CSARVTYHEQFF. The CDR3 coding sequence is TGCAGTGCTAGGGTAACCTATCATGAGCAGTTCTTC.

This chain links TRBV5-1 with TRBJ2-1; D might be TRBD2 (6 bases). Germline CDR1 reads SGHRS; CDR2 reads YFSETQ. This CDR3 is built from 15 residues. The V end was cut by 0 bases, the J end by 8 bases, with 15 bases between. In DNA, the CDR3 is TGCGCCAGCAGCTTGGTTAGCGGCCCTGGGGATGAGCAGTTCTTC. It yields the protein CASSLVSGPGDEQFF.

This clonotype was recorded many times. The gene calls are TRBV5-1 and TRBJ2-7; TRBD1 aligns across 11 bases. This CDR3 region has 17 residues. The germline CDR1 and CDR2 sequences are SGHRS and YFSETQ. J was trimmed by 0 bases and V by 5 bases; bases with no gene match: 10. The CDR3 nucleotides read TGCGCCAGCAGTCGGAGACCGGGACAGGGGGACTCCTACGAGCAGTACTTC. Protein sequence: CASSRRPGQGDSYEQYF.

Comments on this clonotype: A junction boundary mismatches the germline segment, possibly from a read error. The chain couples TRBV6-1 to TRBJ2-7; TRBD1 aligns across 12 bases. The germline V gene encodes CDR1 MNHNS and CDR2 SASEGT. The CDR3 is made up of 15 amino acids. In DNA, the CDR3 is TGTGCCAGCAACCCGGCGGGGACAGGGGGCTACGAGGAGTACTTC. Protein: CASNPAGTGGYEEYF.

The chain carries TRBV3-1 and TRBJ2-5; perhaps TRBD1 as D (6 bases). V lost 6 bases, J lost 1 base, and 12 bases lay in between. Germline values: CDR1 LGHDT, CDR2 YNNKEL (reference sequence). The CDR3 runs 14 residues. The CDR3 region has the DNA TGTGCCAGCAGTAATAGGGGGAGCCAAGAGACCCAGTACTTC. As protein: CASSNRGSQETQYF.

This clonotype was counted ten times or more. This chain connects TRBV7-2 to TRBJ1-1; D is uncertain. Germline V gives CDR1 SGHTA, CDR2 FQGNSA. The V and J ends lost 3 bases and 4 bases respectively, with 9 bases between them. There are 13 residues in the CDR3. CDR3 bases: TGTGCCAGCAGCTTTGAGGGCCCCACTGAAGCTTTCTTT. It specifies CASSFEGPTEAFF.

This clonotype has a handful of counts. The V and J genes are TRBV5-5 and TRBJ2-1; TRBD1 matches 9 bases. The length of the CDR3 is 14 residues. The germline CDR1 and CDR2 sequences are SGHKS and YYEKEE (reference sequence). Unmatched junction bases numbered 9, after V lost 4 bases and J lost 10 bases. The CDR3 region has the DNA TGTGCCAGCAGCGTGGGACAGGGAGGGGGCGAGCAGTTCTTC. It yields the protein CASSVGQGGGEQFF.